The 3 T cell receptor beta chains given below trace back to one sample, sequenced in a study of control samples from healthy donors and cancer patients. TCRdb's table, derived via immunoSEQ multiplex PCR, lists solely in-frame clones and lacks some. The sample lists approximately 100,000 clones; almost 85% were seen once. What was sequenced was blood. Every receptor here comes from a man in his fifties or sixties in good health.

V usage is TRBV11-2 and J usage is TRBJ2-1; D not resolved. Germline-derived CDR1 and CDR2 are SGHAT and FQNNGV. V was clipped by 1 base and J by 6 bases, with 4 bases between them. The CDR3 extends over 12 amino acids. The CDR3 DNA reads TGTGCCAGCAGCTTAGGGCCCAATGAGCAGTTCTTC. Translation gives CASSLGPNEQFF. The variable domain in full, with the rest retrieved from reference TRBV11-2 and TRBJ2-1, is EAGVAQSPRYKIIEKRQSVAFWCNPISGHATLYWYQQILGQGPKLLIQFQNNGVVDDSQLPKDRFSAERLKGVDSTLKIQPAKLEDSAVYLCASSLGPNEQFFGPGTRLTVL.

V is TRBV2 and J is TRBJ1-5; D remains ambiguous. The CDR3 loop spans 13 amino acids. Between the trimmed V and J ends, which lost 6 bases and 5 bases, there was a span of 11 bases. Germline V gene lookup returns CDR1 SNHLY and CDR2 FYNNEI. CDR3 sequence (DNA): TGTGCCAGCAGCGGGGAAACAGATCAGCCCCAGCATTTT. Translating gives CASSGETDQPQHF. Based on the CDR3 plus reference TRBV2 and TRBJ1-5, the full variable domain is EPEVTQTPSHQVTQMGQEVILRCVPISNHLYFYWYRQILGQKVEFLVSFYNNEISEKSEIFDDQFSVERPDGSNFTLKIRSTKLEDSAMYFCASSGETDQPQHFGDGTRLSIL.

V gene TRBV30 combines with J gene TRBJ2-1, with D perhaps matching TRBD1 (6 bases). The CDR3 consists of 14 residues. Looked up from germline, CDR1 is GTSNPN and CDR2 is SVGIG (reference sequence). The ends were cut back, 4 bases at V and 9 bases at J, with 19 bases in the middle. The CDR3 DNA follows: TGTGCCTGGAACAGGGACCACATTGGCGCTGAGCAGTTCTTC. This translates into CAWNRDHIGAEQFF.